Listed here is a single TCR beta chain. The antigen remains unidentified. This sample was taken from a study of PD-L1 blockade in urothelial cancer. Study details: Individuals in the cohort had been given 0 to 3 earlier chemotherapy regimens. Peripheral blood specimens exhibited a median yield of 141,255 T cells. General study points: Survival was better when pretreatment blood TCR clonality fell below the median. Tumor-associated TCR clones expanded more in blood at 3 weeks in patients with durable benefit.

TCRdb's table, derived via immunoSEQ multiplex PCR, lists solely in-frame clones and lacks some. This sample carries 44,000 or so clones, roughly four fifths of them seen once, and the ten largest clones take under 4%. V was pared by 5 bases and J by 6 bases, with 7 bases of the junction left unmatched. Per the germline V gene, CDR1 is SGHDN and CDR2 is FVKESK. CDR3 length equals 14 residues. This chain uses TRBV14 with TRBJ2-7; 10 nucleotides align to TRBD2. Here the sequenced sample was PBMCs, taken around atezolizumab (anti-PD-L1) treatment. This clonotype was sampled from an older man with urothelial cancer. CDR3 in DNA: TGTGCCAGCAGCGCCCGCTTAGCGGGAGGCGAGCAGTACTTC. Protein sequence: CASSARLAGGEQYF. Filled out from reference TRBV14 and TRBJ2-7, the complete variable domain reads EAGVTQFPSHSVIEKGQTVTLRCDPISGHDNLYWYRRVMGKEIKFLLHFVKESKQDESGMPNNRFLAERTGGTYSTLKVQPAELEDSGVYFCASSARLAGGEQYFGPGTRLTVT.